This T cell receptor beta chain was identified in a study of regulatory and conventional T cells in RAG deficiency. In germline, CDR1 is MNHNY, CDR2 SVGAGI (reference sequence). The ends were cut back, 0 bases at V and 8 bases at J, with 10 bases in the middle. This CDR3 region has 14 residues. As for this clone: Its cognate antigen is unknown.

Points from the study as a whole: Compared with controls, unique Treg TCR beta sequences dropped about 110-fold in Omenn syndrome and CID/AS. Shorter CDR3s in all patient subsets; >75% Treg-Tconv overlap in Omenn.

Some clones are missing from TCRdb's copy, which holds only in-frame ones; the method was immunoSEQ multiplex PCR. The profile covers about 34,000 clones, with 76% appearing a single time and roughly 3.4% taken by the ten largest. Genomic DNA came from blood conventional CD4+ T cells gated CD25-low CD127-high. This sample was shared with a second study, whose subject was regulatory T cells. This second study says: Amplification used 52 TRBV primers and 13 TRBJ primers. Skewed V and J usage and few unique V-J pairs marked patient repertoires, most in Tregs.

This receptor was taken from a human donor in good health. Material for sequencing was CD4+ effector T cells sorted from blood. This sequence joins TRBV6-6 and TRBJ1-4, with D unclear. CDR3: CASSYSDLREKLFF. In nucleotides, the CDR3 is TGTGCCAGCAGTTACTCCGACCTGAGAGAAAAACTGTTTTTT.